This TCR beta chain was recorded in a study of OX40 agonist ivuxolimab in advanced cancers. At cycle 4 day 1, cycle 7 day 1, and baseline, blood was sampled. The assay was immunoSEQ multiplex PCR, and TCRdb's table has in-frame clones only and misses some. The sample holds tens of thousands of clones, approximately 90% seen once. This CDR3 spans 18 amino acids. CDR1 and CDR2 from the germline V gene are GTSNPN and SVGIG (reference sequence). J gave up 1 base and V 2 bases, and 12 bases lay outside the gene matches. Whole-study results and caveats: Clones of CD4+ and CD8+ blood T cells grew by week 6 at doses of 0.1 to 3.0 mg/kg. CD4+ T cells averaged fewer expanded clones than CD8+ T cells.

As concerns this clone: Antigen unknown.

V and J are TRBV30 and TRBJ1-3; 9 nucleotides match TRBD1. The TCR originated in an adult with an advanced solid tumor such as melanoma, head and neck, liver or kidney cancer. The sample in question was CD4+ or CD8+ T cells sorted from blood, obtained in a trial of the OX40 agonist ivuxolimab. CDR3: CAWSLTGGSIFSGNTIYF. Written as DNA, the CDR3 is TGTGCCTGGAGTTTGACAGGGGGATCAATATTTTCTGGAAACACCATATATTTT. The full variable domain, rest sourced from reference TRBV30 and TRBJ1-3, is SQTIHQWPATLVQPVGSPLSLECTVEGTSNPNLYWYRQAAGRGLQLLFYSVGIGQISSEVPQNLSASRPQDRQFILSSKKLLLSDSGFYLCAWSLTGGSIFSGNTIYFGEGSWLTVV.